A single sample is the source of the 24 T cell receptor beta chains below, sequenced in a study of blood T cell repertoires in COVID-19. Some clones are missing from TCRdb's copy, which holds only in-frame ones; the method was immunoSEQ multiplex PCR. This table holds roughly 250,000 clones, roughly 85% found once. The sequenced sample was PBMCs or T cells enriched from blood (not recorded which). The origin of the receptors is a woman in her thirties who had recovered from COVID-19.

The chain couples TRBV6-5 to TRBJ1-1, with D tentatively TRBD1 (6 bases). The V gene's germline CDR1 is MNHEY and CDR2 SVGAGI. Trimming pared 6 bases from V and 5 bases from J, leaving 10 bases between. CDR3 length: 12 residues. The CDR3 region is CASRTGKTEAFF. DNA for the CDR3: TGTGCCAGCAGAACAGGGAAGACTGAAGCTTTCTTT.

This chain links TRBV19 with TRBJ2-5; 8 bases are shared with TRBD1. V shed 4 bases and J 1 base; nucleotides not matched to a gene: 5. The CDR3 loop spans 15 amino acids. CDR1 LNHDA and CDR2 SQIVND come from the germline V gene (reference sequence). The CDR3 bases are TGTGCCAGTAGTACCTACAGGGGGGCCCAAGAGACCCAGTACTTC. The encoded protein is CASSTYRGAQETQYF.

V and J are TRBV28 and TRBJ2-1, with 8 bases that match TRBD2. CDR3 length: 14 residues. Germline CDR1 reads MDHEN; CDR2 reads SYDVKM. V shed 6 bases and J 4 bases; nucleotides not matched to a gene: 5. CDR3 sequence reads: CASRRAGGYNEQFF. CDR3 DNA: TGTGCCAGCAGACGGGCGGGGGGATACAATGAGCAGTTCTTC.

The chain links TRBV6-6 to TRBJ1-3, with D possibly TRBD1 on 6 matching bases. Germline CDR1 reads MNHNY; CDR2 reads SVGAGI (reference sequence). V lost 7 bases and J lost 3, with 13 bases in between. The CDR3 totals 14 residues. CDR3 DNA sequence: TGTGCCAGCATCGATGGGGGCCGTGGAAACACCATATATTTT. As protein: CASIDGGRGNTIYF.

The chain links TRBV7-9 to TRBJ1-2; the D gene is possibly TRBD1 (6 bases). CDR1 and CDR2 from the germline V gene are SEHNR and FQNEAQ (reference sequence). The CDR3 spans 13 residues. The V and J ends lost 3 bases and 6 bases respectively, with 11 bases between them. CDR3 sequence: CASSFTGRDGYTF. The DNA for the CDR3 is TGTGCCAGCAGCTTTACAGGGAGAGATGGCTACACCTTC. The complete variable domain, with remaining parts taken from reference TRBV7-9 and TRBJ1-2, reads DTGVSQNPRHKITKRGQNVTFRCDPISEHNRLYWYRQTLGQGPEFLTYFQNEAQLEKSRLLSDRFSAERPKGSFSTLEIQRTEQGDSAMYLCASSFTGRDGYTFGSGTRLTVV.

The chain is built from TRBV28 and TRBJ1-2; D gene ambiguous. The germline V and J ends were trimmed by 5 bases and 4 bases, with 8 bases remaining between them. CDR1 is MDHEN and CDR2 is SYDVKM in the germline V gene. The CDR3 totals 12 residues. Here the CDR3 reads CASSPNIYGYTF. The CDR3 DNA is TGTGCCAGCAGTCCTAATATCTATGGCTACACCTTC.

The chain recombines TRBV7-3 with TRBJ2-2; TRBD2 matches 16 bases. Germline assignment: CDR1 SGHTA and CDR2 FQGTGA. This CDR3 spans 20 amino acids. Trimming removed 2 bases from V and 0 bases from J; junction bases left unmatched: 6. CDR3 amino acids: CASSLLGLAGGPTNTGELFF. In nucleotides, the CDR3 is TGTGCCAGCAGCTTATTGGGACTAGCGGGAGGGCCCACGAACACCGGGGAGCTGTTTTTT.

The CDR3 spells CAGGPRETQYF. The CDR3 DNA reads TGTGCCGGGGGGCCACGGGAGACCCAGTACTTC. The V and J genes are TRBV30 and TRBJ2-5, with D possibly called TRBD1 or TRBD2 (6 bases each). This CDR3 is built from 11 residues. From germline, CDR1 is GTSNPN and CDR2 SVGIG (reference sequence). Trimming took 8 bases from V and 5 from J, leaving 12 bases between them.

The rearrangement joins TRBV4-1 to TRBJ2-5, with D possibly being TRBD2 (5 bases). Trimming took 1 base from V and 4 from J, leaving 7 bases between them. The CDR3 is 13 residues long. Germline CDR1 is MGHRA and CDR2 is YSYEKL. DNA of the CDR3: TGCGCCAGCAGCCAAGCGGGGTTAGAGACCCAGTACTTC. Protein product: CASSQAGLETQYF.

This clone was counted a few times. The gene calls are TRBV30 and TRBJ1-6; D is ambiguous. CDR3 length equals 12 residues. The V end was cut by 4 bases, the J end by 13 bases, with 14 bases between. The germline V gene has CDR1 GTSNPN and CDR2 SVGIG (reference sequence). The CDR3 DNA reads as TGTGCCTGGACCCGTACGTCGGGGCCCCTCCACTTT. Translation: CAWTRTSGPLHF.

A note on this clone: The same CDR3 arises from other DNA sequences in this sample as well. CDR3 nucleotide sequence: TGCAGCGTTAGAGGGACTGAAGCTTTCTTT. Residues: CSVRGTEAFF. V is TRBV29-1 and J is TRBJ1-1; D is ambiguous. Germline assignment: CDR1 SQVTM and CDR2 ANQGSEA. V was cut by 5 bases and J by 5 bases, with 6 bases left in between. CDR3 length equals 10 residues.

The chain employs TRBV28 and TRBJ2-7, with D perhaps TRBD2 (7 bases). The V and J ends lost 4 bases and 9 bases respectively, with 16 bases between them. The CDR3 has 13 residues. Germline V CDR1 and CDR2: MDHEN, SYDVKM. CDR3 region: CASSWGGTPTQYF. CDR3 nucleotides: TGTGCCAGCAGTTGGGGGGGGACACCCACGCAGTACTTC.

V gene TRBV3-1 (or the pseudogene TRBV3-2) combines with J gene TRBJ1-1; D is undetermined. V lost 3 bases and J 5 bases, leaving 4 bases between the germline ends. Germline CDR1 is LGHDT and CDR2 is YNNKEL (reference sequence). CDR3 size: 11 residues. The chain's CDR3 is CASSHSTEAFF. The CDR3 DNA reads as TGTGCCAGCAGCCACAGTACTGAAGCTTTCTTT.

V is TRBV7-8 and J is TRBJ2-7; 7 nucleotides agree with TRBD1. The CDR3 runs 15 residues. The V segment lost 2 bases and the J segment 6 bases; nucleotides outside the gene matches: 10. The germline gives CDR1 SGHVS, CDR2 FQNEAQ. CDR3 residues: CASSLYFTGEGEQYF. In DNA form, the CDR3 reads TGTGCCAGCAGCTTATATTTCACAGGGGAAGGCGAGCAGTACTTC.

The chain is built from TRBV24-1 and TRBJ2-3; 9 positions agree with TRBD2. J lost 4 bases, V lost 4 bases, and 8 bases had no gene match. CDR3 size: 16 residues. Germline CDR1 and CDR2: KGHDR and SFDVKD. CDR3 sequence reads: CATSDLSGSGPDTQYF. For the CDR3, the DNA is TGTGCCACCAGTGACCTTAGCGGGAGTGGGCCAGATACGCAGTATTTT.

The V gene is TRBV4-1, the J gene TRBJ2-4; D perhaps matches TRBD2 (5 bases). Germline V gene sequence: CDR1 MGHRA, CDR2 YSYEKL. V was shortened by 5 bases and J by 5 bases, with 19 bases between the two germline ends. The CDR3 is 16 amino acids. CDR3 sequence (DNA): TGCGCCAGCAGCACACGTCCTGGAGGTGGCGAAAACATTCAGTACTTC. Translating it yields CASSTRPGGGENIQYF.

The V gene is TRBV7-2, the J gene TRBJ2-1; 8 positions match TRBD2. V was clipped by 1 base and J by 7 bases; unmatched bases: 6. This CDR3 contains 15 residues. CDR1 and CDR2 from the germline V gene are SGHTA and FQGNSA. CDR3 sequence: CASSLVWASGNEQFF. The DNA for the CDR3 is TGTGCCAGCAGCTTAGTTTGGGCTAGCGGGAATGAGCAGTTCTTC.

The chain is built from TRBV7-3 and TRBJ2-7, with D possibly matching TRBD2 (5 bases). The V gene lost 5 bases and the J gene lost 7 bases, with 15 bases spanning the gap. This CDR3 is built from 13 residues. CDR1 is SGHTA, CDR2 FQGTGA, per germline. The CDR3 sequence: CASSLSGWEEQYF. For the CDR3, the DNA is TGTGCCAGCAGCCTAAGTGGCTGGGAGGAGCAGTACTTC.

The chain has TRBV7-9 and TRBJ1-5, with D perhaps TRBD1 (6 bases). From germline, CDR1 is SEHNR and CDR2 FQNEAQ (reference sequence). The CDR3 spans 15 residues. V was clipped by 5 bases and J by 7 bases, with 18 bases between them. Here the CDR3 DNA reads TGTGCCAGCAGCCTCGACACCGGACAGAACCAGCCCCAGCATTTT. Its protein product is CASSLDTGQNQPQHF.

The CDR3 nucleotides read TGTGCCAGCAGCTTAGGAGAGAACAGGGTTCGGGATGAGCAGTTCTTC. Protein product: CASSLGENRVRDEQFF. The rearrangement links TRBV7-2 to TRBJ2-1; the D gene is possibly TRBD1 (6 bases). The CDR3 is made up of 16 amino acids. V was shortened by 1 base and J by 8 bases, with 18 bases between the two germline ends. The germline gives CDR1 SGHTA, CDR2 FQGNSA.

The CDR3 nucleotides are TGTGCCAGCAGTTTATCAGCCGGGACTAGCGGGAGTTACGAGCAGTACTTC. It translates to CASSLSAGTSGSYEQYF. This sequence joins TRBV27 and TRBJ2-7, with 14 nucleotides matching TRBD2. CDR3 length equals 17 residues. The germline gives CDR1 MNHEY, CDR2 SMNVEV (reference sequence). V shed 0 bases, J shed 4 bases, and the junction held 5 bases outside the gene matches.

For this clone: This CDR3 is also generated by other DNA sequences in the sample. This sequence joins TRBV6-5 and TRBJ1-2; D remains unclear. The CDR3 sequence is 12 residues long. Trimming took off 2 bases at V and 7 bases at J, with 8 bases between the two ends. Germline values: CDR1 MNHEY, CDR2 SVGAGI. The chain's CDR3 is CASSYRGSGYTF. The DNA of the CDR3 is TGTGCCAGCAGTTACCGGGGTTCTGGCTACACCTTC.

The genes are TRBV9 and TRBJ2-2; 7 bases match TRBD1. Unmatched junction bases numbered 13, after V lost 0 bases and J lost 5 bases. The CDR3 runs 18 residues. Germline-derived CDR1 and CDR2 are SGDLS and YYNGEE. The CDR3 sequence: CASSVEDLYRGRTGELFF. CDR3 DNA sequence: TGTGCCAGCAGCGTAGAGGATTTATACAGGGGACGAACCGGGGAGCTGTTTTTT.

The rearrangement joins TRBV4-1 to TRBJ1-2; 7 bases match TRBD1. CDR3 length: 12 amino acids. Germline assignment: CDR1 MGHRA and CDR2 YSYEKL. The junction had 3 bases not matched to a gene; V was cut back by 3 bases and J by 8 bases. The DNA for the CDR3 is TGCGCCAGCAGCCAGACAGGGTTCGGCTACACCTTC. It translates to CASSQTGFGYTF.